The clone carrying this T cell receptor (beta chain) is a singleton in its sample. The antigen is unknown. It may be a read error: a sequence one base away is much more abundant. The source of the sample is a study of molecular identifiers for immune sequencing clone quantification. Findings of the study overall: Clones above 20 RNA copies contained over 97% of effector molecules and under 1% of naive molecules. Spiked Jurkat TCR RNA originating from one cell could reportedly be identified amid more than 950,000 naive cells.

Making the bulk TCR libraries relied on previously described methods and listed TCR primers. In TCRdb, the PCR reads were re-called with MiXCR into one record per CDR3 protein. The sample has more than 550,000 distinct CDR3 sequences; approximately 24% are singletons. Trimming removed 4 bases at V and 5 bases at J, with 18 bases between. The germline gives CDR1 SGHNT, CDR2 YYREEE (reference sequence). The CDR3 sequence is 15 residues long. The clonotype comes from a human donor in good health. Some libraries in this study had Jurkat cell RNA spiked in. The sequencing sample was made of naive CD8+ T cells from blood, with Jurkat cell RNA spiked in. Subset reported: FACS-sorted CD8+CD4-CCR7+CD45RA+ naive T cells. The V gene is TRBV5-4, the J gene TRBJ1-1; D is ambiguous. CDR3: CASSQNPRRLTEAFF. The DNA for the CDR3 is TGTGCCAGCAGCCAAAACCCCAGACGGTTGACTGAAGCTTTCTTT.